The 26 T cell receptor beta chains in this list originate from one sample, sequenced in a study of early T cells in non-severe SARS-CoV-2 infection. TCRdb re-called the 5' RACE reads through MiXCR, storing one row per CDR3 protein. The sample holds about 68,000 distinct CDR3 sequences, around 9.9% seen once. The sequenced sample was whole blood. Source of these receptors: an adult who was a healthcare worker with PCR-confirmed SARS-CoV-2 infection or an uninfected control (not recorded which).

The gene calls are TRBV9 and TRBJ2-3; D gene unclear. The CDR3 spans 12 residues. The ends were cut back, 3 bases at V and 0 bases at J, with 2 bases in the middle. Germline V gives CDR1 SGDLS, CDR2 YYNGEE. The CDR3 is CASSESTDTQYF. CDR3 bases: TGTGCCAGCAGCGAGAGCACAGATACGCAGTATTTT.

This clonotype was found a few times. The chain is built from TRBV6-6 and TRBJ1-2, with 8 positions matching TRBD1. This CDR3 has 15 amino acids. Germline CDR1 reads MNHNY; CDR2 reads SVGAGI (reference sequence). The J segment lost 7 bases and the V segment lost 4 bases, leaving 11 bases of the junction unmatched. Here the CDR3 reads CASSWTGPLFSGYTF. CDR3 DNA sequence: TGTGCCAGCAGTTGGACAGGGCCACTATTCTCTGGCTACACCTTC.

The chain carries TRBV19 and TRBJ1-1; D is possibly TRBD1 (5 bases). The CDR3 runs to 13 residues. V lost 7 bases and J lost 5, with 14 bases in between. The germline gives CDR1 LNHDA, CDR2 SQIVND (reference sequence). CDR3: CASKPVGATEAFF. CDR3 nucleotide sequence: TGTGCCAGTAAGCCCGTAGGGGCTACTGAAGCTTTCTTT.

Only a few counts were recorded for this clonotype. J is TRBJ2-7 and V is TRBV11-2, with TRBD2 matching over 8 bases. Trimming took 1 base from V and 3 from J; bases not matched to a gene: 8. This CDR3 spans 16 amino acids. The germline V gene has CDR1 SGHAT and CDR2 FQNNGV. The DNA of the CDR3 is TGTGCCAGCAGCTTAGGAGGTGCAGCGGGAGTCTACGAGCAGTACTTC. Translation: CASSLGGAAGVYEQYF.

V gene TRBV18 combines with J gene TRBJ2-6; D remains ambiguous. V was pared by 1 base and J by 2 bases, with 6 bases between. This CDR3 has 15 residues. Germline lookup yields CDR1 KGHSH and CDR2 LQKENI. As DNA, the CDR3 is TGTGCCAGCTCACCACTAGAAACTGGGGCCAACGTCCTGACTTTC. It yields the protein CASSPLETGANVLTF.

V usage is TRBV30 and J usage is TRBJ2-5, with D unclear. The germline V gene has CDR1 GTSNPN and CDR2 SVGIG (reference sequence). V lost 2 bases and J lost 7, with 14 bases in between. CDR3 length: 13 residues. In nucleotides, the CDR3 is TGTGCCTGGAGTCAGGTGGATTTAGGGACCCAGTACTTC. This translates into CAWSQVDLGTQYF.

By its share, this clonotype is hyperexpanded. The CDR3 loop reads CASSLYPSPRQGLGEETQYF. CDR3 nucleotides: TGTGCCAGCAGTTTATACCCATCCCCGAGGCAGGGGCTCGGAGAAGAGACCCAGTACTTC. This chain links TRBV28 with TRBJ2-5; D is perhaps TRBD1 (6 bases). The CDR3 is 20 residues long. Trimming removed 1 base at V and 3 bases at J, with 27 bases between. CDR1 MDHEN and CDR2 SYDVKM come from the germline V gene.

This clonotype has just a few counts. The rearrangement links TRBV7-2 to TRBJ2-7; no clear D gene. The CDR3 is 14 residues long. Germline V gene sequence: CDR1 SGHTA, CDR2 FQGNSA. With 1 base removed from V and 3 bases from J, the gap between germline ends came to 10 bases. In nucleotides, the CDR3 is TGTGCCAGCAGCTTAGAACGGTCCCTCTACGAGCAGTACTTC. Amino acids: CASSLERSLYEQYF.

This clonotype appeared a few times. The chain recombines TRBV11-2 with TRBJ2-4; 9 positions agree with TRBD2. Germline V gene lookup returns CDR1 SGHAT and CDR2 FQNNGV. There are 14 residues in the CDR3. The J segment lost 7 bases and the V segment lost 5 bases, leaving 6 bases of the junction unmatched. In DNA form, the CDR3 reads TGTGCCAGCAGCGGTTTCGCGGGAGGGAACATTCAGTACTTC. Amino acids: CASSGFAGGNIQYF.

This clonotype was seen at least ten times. The chain joins TRBV7-2 to TRBJ2-3; D is undetermined. CDR3 length: 15 residues. The V gene's germline CDR1 is SGHTA and CDR2 FQGNSA. Trimming shortened V by 1 base and J by 0 bases, and 8 bases separated the two germline ends. CDR3 nucleotide sequence: TGTGCCAGCAGCTTAGGGACGCCAAGCACAGATACGCAGTATTTT. It translates to CASSLGTPSTDTQYF.

Ten or more counts support this clonotype. The rearrangement links TRBV29-1 to TRBJ2-7; a possible D gene is TRBD2 (6 bases). In germline, CDR1 is SQVTM, CDR2 ANQGSEA. The CDR3 covers 15 residues. With 6 bases removed from V and 4 bases from J, the gap between germline ends came to 22 bases. The CDR3 sequence: CSVIQASAGRYEQYF. The CDR3 DNA is TGCAGCGTGATCCAGGCTAGCGCCGGCCGTTACGAGCAGTACTTC.

The chain has TRBV6-1 and TRBJ2-1; D perhaps matches TRBD1 (5 bases). Trimming cost V 6 bases and J 4 bases, with 22 bases left between them. Germline lookup yields CDR1 MNHNS and CDR2 SASEGT. There are 17 residues in the CDR3. In nucleotides, the CDR3 is TGTGCCAGCAGCAGAGACATGATACAGGTGAATTACAATGAGCAGTTCTTC. The encoded protein is CASSRDMIQVNYNEQFF.

This sequence joins TRBV5-1 and TRBJ2-3; 7 nucleotides align to TRBD2. The CDR3 extends over 15 amino acids. With V trimmed by 5 bases and J by 6 bases, 12 bases remained unmatched. Per germline, CDR1 SGHRS and CDR2 YFSETQ. The CDR3 here is CASSTGTNYLDTQYF. As DNA, the CDR3 is TGCGCCAGCAGTACCGGGACTAACTATTTGGATACGCAGTATTTT.

This clonotype was detected only a few times. This chain links TRBV29-1 with TRBJ1-1; D gene unclear. CDR1 SQVTM and CDR2 ANQGSEA come from the germline V gene. The CDR3 totals 12 residues. Trimming removed 3 bases at V and 3 bases at J, with 8 bases between. The CDR3 DNA sequence: TGCAGCGTTGACCTGGGAGACACTGAAGCTTTCTTT. It specifies CSVDLGDTEAFF.

This clonotype was detected only a few times. The CDR3 DNA sequence: TGTGCCAGCAGCTTCGGGGGCCACCAAGAGACCCAGTACTTC. Amino acid sequence: CASSFGGHQETQYF. The V call is TRBV5-5, the J call TRBJ2-5; D may correspond to TRBD1 or TRBD2 (6 bases each). The V gene lost 2 bases and the J gene lost 0 bases, with 8 bases spanning the gap. This CDR3 region has 14 residues. Germline loops: CDR1 SGHKS, CDR2 YYEKEE (reference sequence).

Ten or more counts support this clonotype. The chain is built from TRBV27 and TRBJ1-2; D call uncertain. Trimming cost V 3 bases and J 4 bases, with 9 bases left between them. The germline V gene encodes CDR1 MNHEY and CDR2 SMNVEV (reference sequence). This CDR3 has 13 amino acids. CDR3 sequence reads: CASSLRSGYGYTF. In DNA form, the CDR3 reads TGTGCCAGCAGTTTGAGGTCCGGCTATGGCTACACCTTC.

There are a few counts of this clonotype. This chain uses TRBV5-1 with TRBJ2-5; D possibly corresponds to TRBD2 (5 bases). This CDR3 spans 14 amino acids. V shed 5 bases and J shed 3 bases, with 14 bases lying between them. Germline assignment: CDR1 SGHRS and CDR2 YFSETQ. CDR3 nucleotide sequence: TGCGCCAGCAGGGAGAGACTAACAGAAGAGACCCAGTACTTC. Protein: CASRERLTEETQYF.

This clonotype was seen a single time. The chain recombines TRBV7-9 with TRBJ2-1, with D perhaps matching TRBD2 (5 bases). V was trimmed by 4 bases and J by 4 bases, leaving 14 bases between them. The germline CDR1 and CDR2 sequences are SEHNR and FQNEAQ (reference sequence). The CDR3 has 15 residues. In DNA, the CDR3 is TGTGCCAGCAGCTCCGGCGGAGGCTCGTACAATGAGCAGTTCTTC. Translation: CASSSGGGSYNEQFF.

The genes are TRBV6-5 and TRBJ2-7, with D perhaps TRBD1 (6 bases). Looked up from germline, CDR1 is MNHEY and CDR2 is SVGAGI. The CDR3 contains 15 residues. Trimming took 3 bases from V and 4 from J, leaving 16 bases between them. DNA of the CDR3: TGTGCCAGCAGTTATCTCGCCAGGGGTAGATACGAGCAGTACTTC. It is translated as CASSYLARGRYEQYF.

The chain uses TRBV5-1 and TRBJ2-1; D might be TRBD2 (6 bases). V lost 0 bases, J lost 4 bases, and 14 bases lay in between. The germline V gene encodes CDR1 SGHRS and CDR2 YFSETQ. The CDR3 has 16 amino acids. The CDR3, as DNA: TGCGCCAGCAGCTTGGTTATTTCGGGAGAATACAATGAGCAGTTCTTC. It encodes CASSLVISGEYNEQFF.

This clonotype appeared a few times. This chain uses TRBV20-1 with TRBJ2-1; 9 bases map to TRBD2. CDR3 length equals 17 residues. The J segment lost 4 bases and the V segment lost 3 bases, leaving 13 bases of the junction unmatched. Germline CDR1 and CDR2: DFQATT and SNEGSKA (reference sequence). The CDR3 DNA follows: TGCAGTGCTAGCCACCGAGTTGCGGGAGGGCCATACAATGAGCAGTTCTTC. This codes for CSASHRVAGGPYNEQFF.

This chain links TRBV6-2 or TRBV6-3 with TRBJ2-1, with 7 bases fitting TRBD2. This CDR3 has 15 residues. In germline, CDR1 is MNHEY, CDR2 SVGEGT. With 8 bases clipped from V and 7 bases from J, the junction kept 14 bases outside the gene matches. In DNA form, the CDR3 reads TGTGCCAGCGGGAAAGCGGGGTACGGGTCGAATGAGCAGTTCTTC. This sequence encodes CASGKAGYGSNEQFF.

Here the CDR3 DNA reads TGTGCCAGCTCCCAGGGGGCTAACACTGAAGCTTTCTTT. It codes for CASSQGANTEAFF. This chain uses TRBV2 with TRBJ1-1; 8 bases line up with TRBD1. The CDR3 consists of 13 residues. The V gene's germline CDR1 is SNHLY and CDR2 FYNNEI. Germline trimming cut 8 bases from V and 2 bases from J; bases unmatched to any gene: 4.

V is TRBV20-1 and J is TRBJ2-7, with 11 bases matching TRBD2. V was pared by 4 bases and J by 0 bases, with 2 bases of the junction left unmatched. CDR3 length equals 14 residues. Per germline, CDR1 DFQATT and CDR2 SNEGSKA (reference sequence). The DNA of the CDR3 is TGCAGTGCTATACTAGCGGGGGTCTCCTACGAGCAGTACTTC. This codes for CSAILAGVSYEQYF.

This clonotype was observed a handful of times. The rearrangement joins TRBV12-3 or TRBV12-4 to TRBJ2-1; D remains unclear. The CDR3 runs to 10 residues. Trimming removed 5 bases from V and 10 bases from J, with 6 bases in between. DNA for the CDR3: TGTGCCAGCAGTCGGCGGGAGCAGTTCTTC. Residues: CASSRREQFF.

This clonotype was seen at least ten times. This chain connects TRBV7-2 to TRBJ1-3; D ambiguous. Between the trimmed V and J ends, which lost 8 bases and 0 bases, there was a span of 8 bases. The CDR3 loop spans 13 amino acids. Germline CDR1 SGHTA, CDR2 FQGNSA. CDR3 DNA: TGTGCCAGCGAGGCCTACTCTGGAAACACCATATATTTT. Residues: CASEAYSGNTIYF.